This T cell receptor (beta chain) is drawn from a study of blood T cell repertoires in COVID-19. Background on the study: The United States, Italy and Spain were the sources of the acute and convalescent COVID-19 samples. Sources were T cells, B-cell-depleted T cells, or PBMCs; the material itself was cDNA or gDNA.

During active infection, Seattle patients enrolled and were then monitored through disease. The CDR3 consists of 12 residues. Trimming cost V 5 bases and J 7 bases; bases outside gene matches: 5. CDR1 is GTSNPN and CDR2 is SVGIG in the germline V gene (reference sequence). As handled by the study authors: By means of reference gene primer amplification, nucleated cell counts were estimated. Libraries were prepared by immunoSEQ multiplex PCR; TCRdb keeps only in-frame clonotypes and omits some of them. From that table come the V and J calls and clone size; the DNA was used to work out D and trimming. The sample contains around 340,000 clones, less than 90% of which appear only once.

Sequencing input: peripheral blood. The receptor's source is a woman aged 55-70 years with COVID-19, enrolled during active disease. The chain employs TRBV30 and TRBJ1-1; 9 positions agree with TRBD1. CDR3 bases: TGTGCCTGGGTACAGGGGGCTCTTGAAGCTTTCTTT. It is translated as CAWVQGALEAFF.